This T cell receptor beta chain stems from a study of T cell repertoires in cytomegalovirus infection. Study in general: Indicated by public TCR beta signatures were CMV infection and matching HLA type.

Many counts were recorded for this clonotype. The antigen remains undetermined. MiXCR, run by TCRdb on the reads, gives a single entry per CDR3 protein. Among around 630,000 distinct CDR3 sequences listed, more than 20% were seen once. Whole-study findings and limits: CMV-specific TCR beta clonotypes restricted by HLA-C dominated the ex vivo response.

Looked up from germline, CDR1 is SEHNR and CDR2 is FQNEAQ (reference sequence). This CDR3 is built from 14 residues. Trimming left V 3 bases short and J 3 bases short, with 9 bases between. The TCR comes from a human donor in good health (CMV status not recorded). Some clones in this sample may be carry-over from other donors' samples. The rearrangement uses TRBV7-9 and TRBJ1-5; TRBD1 is a possible D gene (6 bases). Sequenced: CD8+ T cells from PBMCs. In nucleotides, the CDR3 is TGTGCCAGCAGCTTTTCAGGGGTCAATCAGCCCCAGCATTTT. Translating it yields CASSFSGVNQPQHF.